This T cell receptor beta chain was identified in a study of identical twins. The donors were all healthy and Caucasian. Unique molecular identifiers were in the cDNA, with template-switch universal primer binding. Each CDR3 protein gets one entry after TCRdb re-called the 5' RACE reads with MiXCR. Counted here are 690,000 or so distinct CDR3 sequences, around 6.1% occurring once; the ten biggest clones make up around 2%. Findings and limits, study-wide: When twins shared out-of-frame alpha sequences, those sequences had excess low generation probability.

The length of the CDR3 is 14 residues. Germline values: CDR1 SQVTM, CDR2 ANQGSEA. J was trimmed by 8 bases and V by 7 bases; bases with no gene match: 12. This clonotype was observed at least ten times. The antigen remains unidentified. The sequence derives from a man aged 18 to 30 in good health. Sequenced input: naive T cells sorted from blood. The genes are TRBV29-1 and TRBJ1-4; 8 nucleotides line up with TRBD1. CDR3 sequence reads: CSGATGAKGEKLFF. CDR3 coding DNA: TGCAGCGGTGCGACAGGGGCGAAAGGAGAAAAACTGTTTTTT.